The 25 T cell receptor beta chains listed next were all sequenced from one sample in a study of cytomegalovirus exposure and HLA in healthy donors. The primer mix had 60 Vbeta and 13 Jbeta primers. Libraries were prepared by immunoSEQ multiplex PCR; TCRdb keeps only in-frame clonotypes and omits some of them. The sample contains some 65,000 clones, 60% to 65% of which appear only once. The sequencing input was PBMCs. Source of these receptors: a man younger than 40 in good health and CMV-seronegative.

The V and J genes are TRBV29-1 and TRBJ1-4, with D possibly TRBD1 on 5 matching bases. The CDR3 has 13 amino acids. Germline lookup yields CDR1 SQVTM and CDR2 ANQGSEA. The V end lost 5 bases, the J end lost 5 bases, and 12 bases lay between the germline ends. CDR3 DNA: TGCAGCGTTCAAATTGGGGGGAATGAAAAACTGTTTTTT. This gives the protein CSVQIGGNEKLFF.

In its sample, this clone was seen once. The chain couples TRBV30 to TRBJ1-5, with 7 bases identical to TRBD1. Germline CDR1 and CDR2: GTSNPN and SVGIG (reference sequence). The trim removed 5 bases at V and 0 bases at J, leaving 4 bases unmatched. The CDR3 is 14 residues long. The CDR3 reads CAWARDSSNQPQHF. The CDR3 DNA reads TGTGCCTGGGCCAGGGACAGTAGCAATCAGCCCCAGCATTTT.

CDR3 sequence: CASSGTSQETQYF. CDR3 DNA sequence: TGTGCCAGCAGTGGGACATCCCAAGAGACCCAGTACTTC. The chain has TRBV25-1 and TRBJ2-5, with D perhaps matching TRBD1 (5 bases). CDR3 length equals 13 residues. Germline V gene data show CDR1 as MGHDK and CDR2 as SYGVNS. Trimming removed 4 bases at V and 1 base at J, with 7 bases between.

The rearrangement links TRBV14 to TRBJ2-1; D might be TRBD2 (6 bases). V was cut by 0 bases and J by 0 bases, with 9 bases left in between. CDR3 length: 16 amino acids. Germline lookup yields CDR1 SGHDN and CDR2 FVKESK. CDR3 loop: CASSQDRGYSYNEQFF. The CDR3 nucleotides read TGTGCCAGCAGCCAAGATCGGGGGTACTCCTACAATGAGCAGTTCTTC.

The chain is built from TRBV19 and TRBJ1-5; 10 positions match TRBD1. Germline CDR1 reads LNHDA; CDR2 reads SQIVND (reference sequence). V was clipped by 5 bases and J by 6 bases; unmatched bases: 7. The CDR3 covers 15 residues. CDR3 in amino acids: CASSSTGGLTQPQHF. CDR3 bases: TGTGCCAGTAGTTCGACAGGGGGCTTGACTCAGCCCCAGCATTTT.

This chain joins TRBV6-5 and TRBJ2-7, with D possibly being TRBD2 (7 bases). There are 15 residues in the CDR3. Trimming pared 2 bases from V and 3 bases from J, leaving 14 bases between. Germline loops: CDR1 MNHEY, CDR2 SVGAGI. CDR3 nucleotide sequence: TGTGCCAGCAGTTACCGCGGGGGCCTCTACTACGAGCAGTACTTC. It yields the protein CASSYRGGLYYEQYF.

In its sample, this clone was seen a few times. The chain links TRBV6-1 to TRBJ2-1; 7 bases agree with TRBD1. Germline CDR1 reads MNHNS; CDR2 reads SASEGT. This CDR3 spans 14 amino acids. J was trimmed by 4 bases and V by 5 bases; bases with no gene match: 5. CDR3 coding DNA: TGTGCCAGCAGTAACCGACAGGGATACAATGAGCAGTTCTTC. This gives the protein CASSNRQGYNEQFF.

The chain is built from TRBV4-2 and TRBJ1-5; D possibly corresponds to TRBD1 (5 bases). The V and J ends lost 0 bases and 6 bases respectively, with 15 bases between them. This CDR3 has 16 residues. In germline, CDR1 is LGHNA, CDR2 YNFKEQ. CDR3 protein: CASSQDMAGSGQPQHF. CDR3 DNA: TGTGCCAGCAGCCAAGATATGGCAGGGTCTGGTCAGCCCCAGCATTTT.

The gene calls are TRBV29-1 and TRBJ1-2; possible D gene TRBD1, 6 bases. Trimming left V 4 bases short and J 6 bases short, with 6 bases between. Germline values: CDR1 SQVTM, CDR2 ANQGSEA. The length of the CDR3 is 10 residues. The CDR3 bases are TGCAGCGTTGGGACAGATGGCTACACCTTC. As protein: CSVGTDGYTF.

This chain links TRBV7-3 with TRBJ2-3, with 9 positions matching TRBD2. The ends lost 5 bases at V and 4 bases at J; junction bases unmatched: 7. CDR1 is SGHTA, CDR2 FQGTGA, per germline. CDR3 length: 15 amino acids. The DNA for the CDR3 is TGTGCCAGCAGCGACACTGCGGGGGGGCCAGATACGCAGTATTTT. Its translation: CASSDTAGGPDTQYF. The full variable domain, its missing parts supplied by reference TRBV7-3 and TRBJ2-3, is GAGVSQTPSNKVTEKGKYVELRCDPISGHTALYWYRQSLGQGPEFLIYFQGTGAADDSGLPNDRFFAVRPEGSVSTLKIQRTERGDSAVYLCASSDTAGGPDTQYFGPGTRLTVL.

The CDR3 sequence: CAISDWARGGGETQYF. The CDR3 DNA follows: TGTGCCATCAGTGACTGGGCTAGGGGCGGGGGAGAGACCCAGTACTTC. The chain couples TRBV10-3 to TRBJ2-5, with 7 bases fitting TRBD2. V shed 3 bases, J shed 4 bases, and the junction held 11 bases outside the gene matches. The CDR3 has 16 amino acids. The V gene's germline CDR1 is ENHRY and CDR2 SYGVKD.

CDR3 region: CASSLEAGSGNTIYF. CDR3 in DNA: TGTGCCAGCAGCTTAGAAGCGGGCTCTGGAAACACCATATATTTT. The J gene is TRBJ1-3, the V gene TRBV7-9; D remains ambiguous. The CDR3 contains 15 residues. V was pared by 1 base and J by 0 bases, with 7 bases between. CDR1 and CDR2 from the germline V gene are SEHNR and FQNEAQ (reference sequence).

The table lists this clone with a count of one. J is TRBJ2-7 and V is TRBV9, with 8 nucleotides matching TRBD1. The germline CDR1 and CDR2 sequences are SGDLS and YYNGEE. The length of the CDR3 is 15 residues. Trimming took 2 bases from V and 7 from J; bases not matched to a gene: 11. CDR3 in amino acids: CASSVARDRRGEQYF. CDR3 DNA: TGTGCCAGCAGCGTCGCCCGGGACAGGAGAGGGGAGCAGTACTTC.

The V call is TRBV25-1, the J call TRBJ2-3; maybe TRBD1 (6 bases). V lost 7 bases to trimming and J lost 2 bases, with 13 bases between them. This CDR3 is 14 amino acids long. Germline V gene data show CDR1 as MGHDK and CDR2 as SYGVNS. CDR3 region: CASTRGPDTDTQYF. The CDR3 bases are TGTGCCAGCACCAGGGGACCTGACACAGATACGCAGTATTTT.

Only a few counts were recorded for this clone. This CDR3 reads CASSLGLAGVDTQYF. The CDR3 DNA reads TGCGCCAGCAGCCTGGGACTAGCGGGGGTTGATACGCAGTATTTT. The chain combines TRBV4-1 with TRBJ2-3; 14 positions match TRBD2. CDR3 length: 15 residues. Trimming removed 4 bases from V and 6 bases from J; junction bases left unmatched: 3. CDR1 is MGHRA and CDR2 is YSYEKL in the germline V gene.

The chain employs TRBV13 and TRBJ2-5; 13 bases are a match to TRBD2. The V gene end was trimmed by 3 bases and the J gene end by 3 bases; junction bases not matched to a gene: 1. Germline-derived CDR1 and CDR2 are PRHDT and FYEKMQ (reference sequence). The CDR3 length is 15 residues. In nucleotides, the CDR3 is TGTGCCAGCAGCTTCGGACTAGCGGGGGAAGAGACCCAGTACTTC. Translating it yields CASSFGLAGEETQYF. The full variable domain, rest sourced from reference TRBV13 and TRBJ2-5, is AAGVIQSPRHLIKEKRETATLKCYPIPRHDTVYWYQQGPGQDPQFLISFYEKMQSDKGSIPDRFSAQQFSDYHSELNMSSLELGDSALYFCASSFGLAGEETQYFGPGTRLLVL.

V and J are TRBV19 and TRBJ1-4; D gene uncertain. Germline V gene data show CDR1 as LNHDA and CDR2 as SQIVND (reference sequence). Trimming removed 0 bases from V and 7 bases from J, with 6 bases in between. The CDR3 loop spans 13 amino acids. The chain's CDR3 is CASSIEIFEKLFF. CDR3 sequence (DNA): TGTGCCAGTAGTATAGAAATATTTGAAAAACTGTTTTTT.

CDR3 sequence reads: CASSASGGAANSPLHF. CDR3 nucleotides: TGTGCCAGTAGTGCCTCAGGAGGGGCGGCTAATTCACCCCTCCACTTT. V gene TRBV19 combines with J gene TRBJ1-6, with a possible D match to TRBD1 (5 bases). Deletions cut 5 bases from V and 6 bases from J, with 17 bases between. Germline V lookup: CDR1 LNHDA, CDR2 SQIVND (reference sequence). The CDR3 length is 16 residues.

CDR3 sequence: CASSLVFGGTEAFF. The CDR3 DNA sequence: TGTGCCAGCAGCTTAGTATTCGGGGGAACTGAAGCTTTCTTT. The V gene is TRBV7-9, the J gene TRBJ1-1; D perhaps matches TRBD1 (5 bases). This CDR3 region has 14 residues. Germline V CDR1 and CDR2: SEHNR, FQNEAQ (reference sequence). Trimming took off 1 base at V and 5 bases at J, with 11 bases between the two ends.

The chain couples TRBV13 to TRBJ2-7; 8 positions match TRBD1. CDR1 and CDR2 (germline): PRHDT, FYEKMQ (reference sequence). This CDR3 is 13 amino acids long. With 5 bases clipped from V and 5 bases from J, the junction kept 5 bases outside the gene matches. DNA for the CDR3: TGTGCCAGCAGCGAGGACAGGGAGGACGAGCAGTACTTC. It specifies CASSEDREDEQYF.

There are a few counts of this clone. The rearrangement joins TRBV7-9 to TRBJ2-1, with 7 bases matching TRBD1. CDR1 and CDR2 from the germline V gene are SEHNR and FQNEAQ (reference sequence). The CDR3 extends over 14 amino acids. V was pared by 5 bases and J by 8 bases, with 9 bases of the junction left unmatched. CDR3 protein: CASSRSRQGHEQFF. Here the CDR3 DNA reads TGTGCCAGCAGCCGCTCGAGACAGGGACATGAGCAGTTCTTC.

There are a few counts of this clone. CDR3 DNA: TGTGCCAGCAGCTTAACCAGCGGGGGGCCCTACGAGCAGTACTTC. Translation: CASSLTSGGPYEQYF. V gene TRBV7-3 combines with J gene TRBJ2-7, with TRBD2 identical over 9 bases. V trimming: 0 bases; J trimming: 2 bases; junction bases outside the gene matches: 2. CDR3 length: 15 amino acids. In germline, CDR1 is SGHTA, CDR2 FQGTGA.

This sequence joins TRBV7-7 and TRBJ2-2, with D maybe TRBD2 (5 bases). This CDR3 region has 16 residues. Trimming took 1 base from V and 0 from J, leaving 9 bases between them. Germline V gene lookup returns CDR1 SSHAT and CDR2 FNYEAQ (reference sequence). The CDR3 reads CASSLDSGANTGELFF. The CDR3 region has the DNA TGTGCCAGCAGCTTAGATTCCGGGGCGAACACCGGGGAGCTGTTTTTT.

This clone was seen a handful of times. The chain couples TRBV6-5 to TRBJ1-2, with D unresolved. The CDR3 is 12 residues long. Germline CDR1 MNHEY, CDR2 SVGAGI. Trimming shortened V by 9 bases and J by 1 base, and 9 bases separated the two germline ends. The CDR3 is CASYRVNYGYTF. In DNA, the CDR3 is TGTGCCAGTTACAGAGTTAACTATGGCTACACCTTC.

This rearrangement joins TRBV6-1 to TRBJ2-7, with 14 bases lining up with TRBD2. This CDR3 contains 15 residues. Trimming cost V 3 bases and J 3 bases; bases outside gene matches: 1. Looked up from germline, CDR1 is MNHNS and CDR2 is SASEGT. The CDR3 DNA is TGTGCCAGCAGTGAGGGACTAGCGGGGGTCTACGAGCAGTACTTC. This translates into CASSEGLAGVYEQYF.